This T cell receptor beta chain was recovered during a study of early T cells in non-severe SARS-CoV-2 infection. Attached unique molecular identifiers marked individual cDNA molecules. TCRdb re-called the 5' RACE reads with MiXCR, one entry per CDR3 protein. The repertoire holds about 70,000 distinct CDR3 sequences, with approximately 13% as singletons. This clonotype has a count of ten or more. Its antigen is as yet unknown. Whole-study findings and limits: Using VDJdb, the matching emphasized anti-spike CD8 responses while missing private and CD4 specificities.

The V and J ends lost 6 bases and 5 bases respectively, with 14 bases between them. The CDR3 consists of 12 residues. Germline CDR1 reads SQVTM; CDR2 reads ANQGSEA. The sequenced sample consisted of whole blood. This clonotype was obtained from an adult who was a healthcare worker with PCR-confirmed SARS-CoV-2 infection or an uninfected control (not recorded which). This sequence joins TRBV29-1 and TRBJ2-7, with D perhaps being TRBD1 or TRBD2 (5 bases each). The CDR3 DNA sequence: TGCAGCGTCCAACGAGGGGTCCACGAGCAGTACTTC. Translated, it gives CSVQRGVHEQYF.